This T cell receptor beta chain derives from a study of cytomegalovirus exposure and HLA in healthy donors. Trimming left V 7 bases short and J 0 bases short, with 13 bases between. The CDR3 is 15 amino acids. The V gene's germline CDR1 is MNHEY and CDR2 SVGAGI. The PCR contained 60 Vbeta and 13 Jbeta primers. TCRdb's copy holds only in-frame clones and misses some; the assay was immunoSEQ multiplex PCR. The repertoire holds some 150,000 clones, with about four fifths as singletons. The chain has TRBV6-5 and TRBJ1-3, with unresolved D. The clonotype was recovered from a man under 40 in good health and CMV-seronegative. Sequencing was done on a sample of PBMCs. The CDR3 bases are TGTGCCAGCAAAGGAGCAGAGTTCTCTGGAAACACCATATATTTT. Translating it yields CASKGAEFSGNTIYF.